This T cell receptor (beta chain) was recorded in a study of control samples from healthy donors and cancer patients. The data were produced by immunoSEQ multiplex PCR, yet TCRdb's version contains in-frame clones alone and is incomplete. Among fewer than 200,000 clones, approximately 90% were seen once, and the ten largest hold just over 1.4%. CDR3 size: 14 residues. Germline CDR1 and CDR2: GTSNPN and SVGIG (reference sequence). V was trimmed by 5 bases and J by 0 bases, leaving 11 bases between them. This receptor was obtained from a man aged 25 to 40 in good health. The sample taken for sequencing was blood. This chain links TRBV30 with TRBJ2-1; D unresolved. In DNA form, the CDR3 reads TGTGCCTGGGGAGACCCCAGCTCCTACAATGAGCAGTTCTTC. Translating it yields CAWGDPSSYNEQFF.